The present T cell receptor beta chain was sequenced within a study of blood T cell repertoires in COVID-19. Study details: T cells, B-cell-depleted T cells, or PBMCs provided the cDNA or gDNA that served as material.

Recruitment covered over 20 US areas and drew participants whose ages spanned about 18 to 100 years. Using immunoSEQ multiplex PCR, the repertoire was profiled, and TCRdb retains in-frame clones only, with some absent. This sample has 300,000 to 450,000 clones, with roughly nine tenths found just once. CDR1 and CDR2 from the germline V gene are SGHNT and YYREEE (reference sequence). Trimming at V came to 5 bases and at J to 5 bases, leaving 14 bases not matched to a gene. The CDR3 has 16 amino acids. The sequence was obtained from a man younger than 30 who had recovered from COVID-19. Sequencing was performed on PBMCs or T cells enriched from blood (not recorded which). The chain links TRBV5-4 to TRBJ2-5, with TRBD2 identical over 8 bases. The CDR3 nucleotides read TGTGCCAGCAGTGGTGGTGGCAGCGGGAGTTGGGAGACCCAGTACTTC. Its translation is CASSGGGSGSWETQYF.